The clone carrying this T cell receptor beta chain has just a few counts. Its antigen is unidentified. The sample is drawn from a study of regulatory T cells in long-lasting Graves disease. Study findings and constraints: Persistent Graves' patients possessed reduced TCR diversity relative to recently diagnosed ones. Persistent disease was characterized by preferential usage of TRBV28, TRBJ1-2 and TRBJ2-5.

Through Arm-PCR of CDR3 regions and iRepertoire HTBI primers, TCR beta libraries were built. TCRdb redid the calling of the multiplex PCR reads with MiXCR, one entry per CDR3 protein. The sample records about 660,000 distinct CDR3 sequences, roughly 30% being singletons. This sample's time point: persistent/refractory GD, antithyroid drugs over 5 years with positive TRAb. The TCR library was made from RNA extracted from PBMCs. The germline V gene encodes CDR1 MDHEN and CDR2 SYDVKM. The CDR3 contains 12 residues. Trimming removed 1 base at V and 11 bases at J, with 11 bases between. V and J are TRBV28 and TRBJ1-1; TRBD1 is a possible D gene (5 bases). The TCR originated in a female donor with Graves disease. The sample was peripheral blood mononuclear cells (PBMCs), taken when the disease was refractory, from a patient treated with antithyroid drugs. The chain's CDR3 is CASSLLTRVAFF. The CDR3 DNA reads TGTGCCAGCAGTTTATTGACCAGGGTTGCTTTCTTT.